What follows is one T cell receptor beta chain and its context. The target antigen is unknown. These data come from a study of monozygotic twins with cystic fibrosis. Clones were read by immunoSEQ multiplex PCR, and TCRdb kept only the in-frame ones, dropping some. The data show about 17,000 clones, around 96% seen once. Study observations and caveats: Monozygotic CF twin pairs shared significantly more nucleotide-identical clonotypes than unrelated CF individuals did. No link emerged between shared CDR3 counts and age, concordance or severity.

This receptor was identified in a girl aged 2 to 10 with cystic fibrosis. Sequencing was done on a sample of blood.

This CDR3 is CASSSRDNEKLFF. Here the CDR3 DNA reads TGTGCCAGCAGTTCCCGGGACAACGAAAAACTGTTTTTT. The gene calls are TRBV28 and TRBJ1-4, with a tentative D call TRBD1 (6 bases). CDR3 length: 13 residues. Trimming removed 4 bases from V and 8 bases from J, with 11 bases in between. CDR1 and CDR2 from the germline V gene are MDHEN and SYDVKM.